There are a few counts of the clone carrying this T cell receptor (beta chain). Library preparation (for TCRbeta) was performed with unique molecular identifiers. In TCRdb, the PCR reads were re-called with MiXCR into one record per CDR3 protein. The repertoire holds about 690,000 distinct CDR3 sequences, with roughly 15% as singletons. Germline values: CDR1 MNHNS, CDR2 SASEGT. This CDR3 is 13 amino acids long. Trimming stripped 0 bases from V and 6 bases from J, with 7 bases between. This sample is part of a study of T-cell reconstitution after alpha-beta-depleted transplantation in children. This specimen consisted of PBMCs from the stem cell graft donor, obtained from the stem cell graft. The clonotype originates from a human donor who donated a stem cell graft to a child with acute myeloid leukemia. The V call is TRBV6-1, the J call TRBJ2-3; unclear D gene. The chain's CDR3 is CASSEATGDTQYF. The CDR3 nucleotides read TGTGCCAGCAGTGAAGCGACCGGCGATACGCAGTATTTT.